What follows are 5 T cell receptor beta chains derived from one specimen sequenced in a study of blood T cells in healthy people across ages (dated by TCRdb to between 2014 and 2016). Library preparation used 5' RACE. Sequencing used an Illumina HiSeq 2500. A second roughly 6 to 11 cycle PCR used a sample-barcoded 5' primer and a J-beta primer mix. The raw public reads went through TCRdb reprocessing: fastp at Q25, MiXCR clone calling, in-frame beta chains kept. Rows are combined by CDR3 protein, so each entry shows the most common genes and DNA. The sample table shows fewer than 2,000,000 distinct CDR3 sequences, and roughly 30% are seen once. The top ten hold 11% of the sample. The source material was blood. The origin of the receptors is a woman younger than 45 in good health.

The table lists this clonotype with a few counts. The chain combines TRBV7-8 with TRBJ2-7; possible D gene TRBD2, 6 bases. V dropped 3 bases and J dropped 4 bases, with 13 bases sitting between them. The CDR3 runs 14 residues. Germline assignment: CDR1 SGHVS and CDR2 FQNEAQ. For the CDR3, the DNA is TGTGCCAGCAGCTTCGGGGGTCCGCTATACGAGCAGTACTTC. Its protein is CASSFGGPLYEQYF.

The chain has TRBV14 and TRBJ1-5; D is perhaps TRBD1 (5 bases). This CDR3 has 13 amino acids. Trimming shortened V by 6 bases and J by 7 bases, and 13 bases separated the two germline ends. Germline values: CDR1 SGHDN, CDR2 FVKESK. DNA for the CDR3: TGTGCCAGCAGTAGGGGAACGGAGCAGCCCCAGCATTTT. It is translated as CASSRGTEQPQHF.

The gene calls are TRBV6-6 and TRBJ1-5; D call uncertain. V was shortened by 2 bases and J by 0 bases, with 11 bases between the two germline ends. CDR3 size: 16 residues. CDR1 and CDR2 (germline): MNHNY, SVGAGI (reference sequence). CDR3 in DNA: TGTGCCAGCAGTTACGACCCAGAGAATAGCAATCAGCCCCAGCATTTT. This codes for CASSYDPENSNQPQHF.

The V gene is TRBV7-2, the J gene TRBJ2-1, with 10 bases identical to TRBD1. V shed 6 bases and J 13 bases; nucleotides not matched to a gene: 9. The CDR3 totals 13 residues. Germline V lookup: CDR1 SGHTA, CDR2 FQGNSA. CDR3 DNA sequence: TGTGCCAGCAGTTCCGGGACAGGGGAGACCCAGTTCTTC. It specifies CASSSGTGETQFF.

The J gene is TRBJ2-3, the V gene TRBV20-1; D is unresolved. V lost 5 bases, J lost 6 bases, and 24 bases lay in between. The CDR3 loop spans 16 amino acids. Per the germline V gene, CDR1 is DFQATT and CDR2 is SNEGSKA (reference sequence). The DNA for the CDR3 is TGCAGTGCTGCCAGCGCGACCTTTATAGGGTACGATACGCAGTATTTT. Its translation: CSAASATFIGYDTQYF.